The rows below give T cell receptor beta chains drawn from one sample of a study of PD-L1 blockade in urothelial cancer. This table comes from immunoSEQ multiplex PCR, and its TCRdb copy is limited to in-frame clones, with some not included. The sample has 72,000 or so clones; more than 75% are singletons. The specimen was PBMCs, collected around atezolizumab (anti-PD-L1) treatment. These receptors were taken from a man between 60 and 75 years old with urothelial cancer. CDR3s include the opening cysteine and the closing phenylalanine or tryptophan. The D gene is left open where the match is weak. Expanded clones are given a class, and other clones once, few, many or no size at all.

d_call | j_call | v_call | clone_size | cdr3_aa | cdr3_nt
NA | TRBJ1-1 | TRBV7-9 | NA | CASSLASGVSTEAFF | TGTGCCAGCAGCTTAGCATCGGGAGTGAGTACTGAAGCTTTCTTT
TRBD1 | TRBJ1-4 | TRBV6-5 | NA | CASSYGGTDEKLFF | TGTGCCAGCAGTTACGGGGGGACAGATGAAAAACTGTTTTTT
TRBD1 | TRBJ2-1 | TRBV5-6 | NA | CASSGRGQGSWDEQFF | TGTGCCAGCAGCGGGCGGGGACAGGGGTCATGGGATGAGCAGTTCTTC
NA | TRBJ1-1 | TRBV30 | many | CAWSSLGGRVEAFF | TGTGCCTGGAGCTCGCTCGGGGGGCGAGTTGAAGCTTTCTTT
NA | TRBJ2-7 | TRBV11-2 | NA | CASSLDLLRDSSYEQYF | TGTGCCAGCAGCTTAGATCTTCTGCGGGACAGCTCCTACGAGCAGTACTTC
NA | TRBJ1-2 | TRBV30 | NA | CAWSSPRVHTF | TGTGCCTGGAGTTCCCCCAGGGTCCACACCTTC
TRBD1 | TRBJ1-5 | TRBV19 | once | CASRDRRNSNQPQHF | TGTGCCAGTAGGGACAGGCGAAATAGCAATCAGCCCCAGCATTTT
NA | TRBJ2-3 | TRBV7-3 | NA | CASSLTGQSTDTQYF | TGTGCCAGCAGCTTAACGGGACAAAGCACAGATACGCAGTATTTT
TRBD1 | TRBJ1-6 | TRBV2 | once | CASSANTGTGAYNSPLHF | TGTGCCAGCAGTGCCAACACCGGGACAGGGGCCTATAATTCACCCCTCCACTTT
NA | TRBJ2-5 | TRBV5-1 | NA | CASSLNPGGVGETQYF | TGCGCCAGCAGCCTAAATCCCGGAGGGGTCGGAGAGACCCAGTACTTC
TRBD2 | TRBJ2-7 | TRBV14 | NA | CASSAQIAGGRYEQYF | TGTGCCAGCAGCGCCCAAATAGCGGGGGGGCGGTACGAGCAGTACTTC
TRBD1 | TRBJ2-2 | TRBV10-3 | few | CAIRPNRTGLPGELFF | TGTGCCATCAGGCCGAACCGGACAGGGTTGCCCGGGGAGCTGTTTTTT
TRBD2 | TRBJ2-1 | TRBV9 | once | CASSAGGITYNEQFF | TGTGCCAGCAGCGCCGGGGGGATCACCTACAATGAGCAGTTCTTC
NA | TRBJ2-1 | TRBV18 | NA | CASSPGLDNEQFF | TGTGCCAGCTCACCTGGGCTTGACAATGAGCAGTTCTTC
TRBD2 | TRBJ2-1 | TRBV11-1 | NA | CASRPSGRPNEQFF | TGTGCCAGCAGACCTAGCGGGCGTCCCAATGAGCAGTTCTTC
NA | TRBJ2-1 | TRBV2 | few | CASTSTGTEQFF | TGTGCCAGCACCTCGACAGGCACTGAGCAGTTCTTC
NA | TRBJ2-7 | TRBV7-2 | NA | CASSLNSNYEQYF | TGTGCCAGCAGCTTAAACTCGAATTACGAGCAGTACTTC
NA | TRBJ1-1 | TRBV2 | NA | CASNFIVADTEAFF | TGTGCCAGCAATTTTATAGTAGCTGACACTGAAGCTTTCTTT
NA | TRBJ2-5 | TRBV5-8 | NA | CASSLEGETQYF | TGTGCCAGCAGCTTGGAGGGGGAGACCCAGTACTTC
NA | TRBJ2-1 | TRBV30 | NA | CAWSGLPGAYNEQFF | TGTGCCTGGAGTGGCCTTCCAGGCGCCTACAATGAGCAGTTCTTC
TRBD1 | TRBJ1-2 | TRBV7-8 | NA | CASSSGGAYGYTF | TGTGCCAGCAGTTCAGGGGGCGCGTACGGCTACACCTTC
TRBD1 | TRBJ2-3 | TRBV29-1 | NA | CSVADRGGDTQYF | TGCAGCGTGGCGGACAGGGGGGGCGATACGCAGTATTTT
NA | TRBJ1-2 | TRBV4-1 | NA | CASSQGGGAGYTF | TGCGCCAGCAGCCAAGGCGGCGGGGCTGGCTACACCTTC
NA | TRBJ1-2 | TRBV7-2 | NA | CASSLEGQLRGKGYTF | TGTGCCAGCAGCTTAGAAGGTCAACTGCGGGGAAAAGGCTACACCTTC
NA | TRBJ2-2 | TRBV9 | NA | CASSPRLTGELFF | TGTGCCAGCAGCCCACGACTTACCGGGGAGCTGTTTTTT
TRBD2 | TRBJ2-7 | TRBV5-1 | NA | CASSYLAGGSQGAEQYF | TGCGCCAGCAGCTACCTAGCGGGGGGCTCCCAGGGGGCCGAGCAGTACTTC
TRBD1 | TRBJ2-6 | TRBV11-2 | NA | CASSGQGAGANVLTF | TGTGCCAGCAGCGGACAGGGGGCTGGGGCCAACGTCCTGACTTTC
NA | TRBJ1-4 | TRBV5-1 | NA | CASSWRQASLNEKLFF | TGCGCCAGCAGCTGGAGACAGGCCTCCCTTAATGAAAAACTGTTTTTT
TRBD1 | TRBJ1-5 | TRBV15 | NA | CATSSLQGTQPQHF | TGTGCCACCAGCAGCTTACAGGGGACTCAGCCCCAGCATTTT
NA | TRBJ2-3 | TRBV4-2 | NA | CASSRLLSPGEQDTQYF | TGTGCCAGCAGCCGACTACTCTCCCCCGGGGAGCAAGATACGCAGTATTTT